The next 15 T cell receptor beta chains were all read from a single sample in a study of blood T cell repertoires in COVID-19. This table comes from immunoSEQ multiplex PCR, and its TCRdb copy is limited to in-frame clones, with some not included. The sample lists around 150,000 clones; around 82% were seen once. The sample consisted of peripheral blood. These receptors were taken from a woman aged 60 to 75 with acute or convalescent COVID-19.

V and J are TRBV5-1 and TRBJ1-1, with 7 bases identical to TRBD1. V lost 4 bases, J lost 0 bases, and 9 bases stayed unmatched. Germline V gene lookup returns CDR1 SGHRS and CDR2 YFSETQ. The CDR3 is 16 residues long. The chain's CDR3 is CASSPDPGTVNTEAFF. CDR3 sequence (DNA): TGCGCCAGCAGCCCGGACCCCGGGACAGTGAACACTGAAGCTTTCTTT.

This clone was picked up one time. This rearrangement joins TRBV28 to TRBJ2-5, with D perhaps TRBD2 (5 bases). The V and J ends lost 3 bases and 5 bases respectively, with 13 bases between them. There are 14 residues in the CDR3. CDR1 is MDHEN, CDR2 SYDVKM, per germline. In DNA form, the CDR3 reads TGTGCCAGCAGTTTCGGGTGGGAGAGGGAGACCCAGTACTTC. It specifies CASSFGWERETQYF.

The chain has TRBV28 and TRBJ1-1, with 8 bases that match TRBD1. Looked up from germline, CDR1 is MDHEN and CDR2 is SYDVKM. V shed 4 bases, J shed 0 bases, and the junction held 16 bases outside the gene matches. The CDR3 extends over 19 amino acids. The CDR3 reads CASSSYKATGGRMNTEAFF. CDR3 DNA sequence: TGTGCCAGCAGTTCCTATAAGGCCACAGGGGGTCGAATGAACACTGAAGCTTTCTTT.

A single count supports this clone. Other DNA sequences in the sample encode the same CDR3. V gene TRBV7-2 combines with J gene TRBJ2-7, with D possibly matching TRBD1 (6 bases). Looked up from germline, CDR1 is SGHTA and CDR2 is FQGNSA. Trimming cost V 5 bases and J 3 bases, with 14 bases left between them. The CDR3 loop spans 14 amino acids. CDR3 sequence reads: CASSLTSGVYEQYF. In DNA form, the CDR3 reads TGTGCCAGCAGCCTAACCTCAGGGGTCTACGAGCAGTACTTC.

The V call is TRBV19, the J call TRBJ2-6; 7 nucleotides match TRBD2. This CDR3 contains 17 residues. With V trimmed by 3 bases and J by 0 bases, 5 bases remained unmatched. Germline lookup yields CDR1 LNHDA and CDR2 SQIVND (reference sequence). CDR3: CASSISGTLSGANVLTF. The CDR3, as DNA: TGTGCCAGTAGTATCAGCGGGACCCTCTCTGGGGCCAACGTCCTGACTTTC.

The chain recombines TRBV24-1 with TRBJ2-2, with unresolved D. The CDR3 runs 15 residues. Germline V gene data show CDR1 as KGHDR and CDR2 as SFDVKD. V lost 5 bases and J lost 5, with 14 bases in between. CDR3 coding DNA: TGTGCCACCAGTGCAGTTAGCCCGTCAACCGGGGAGCTGTTTTTT. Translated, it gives CATSAVSPSTGELFF.

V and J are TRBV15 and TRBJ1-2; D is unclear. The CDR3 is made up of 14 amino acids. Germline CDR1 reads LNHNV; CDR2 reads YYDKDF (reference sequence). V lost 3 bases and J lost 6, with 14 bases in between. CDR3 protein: CATSRASKADGYTF. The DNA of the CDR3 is TGTGCCACCAGCAGGGCCAGCAAAGCGGATGGCTACACCTTC.

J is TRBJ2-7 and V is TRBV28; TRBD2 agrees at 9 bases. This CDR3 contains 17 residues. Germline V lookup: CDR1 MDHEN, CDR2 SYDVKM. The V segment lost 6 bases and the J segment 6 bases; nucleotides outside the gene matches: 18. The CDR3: CASSLLGSGRLYREQYF. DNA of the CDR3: TGTGCCAGCAGCCTCTTGGGTAGCGGGAGACTCTACCGCGAGCAGTACTTC. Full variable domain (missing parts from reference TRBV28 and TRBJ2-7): DVKVTQSSRYLVKRTGEKVFLECVQDMDHENMFWYRQDPGLGLRLIYFSYDVKMKEKGDIPEGYSVSREKKERFSLILESASTNQTSMYLCASSLLGSGRLYREQYFGPGTRLTVT.

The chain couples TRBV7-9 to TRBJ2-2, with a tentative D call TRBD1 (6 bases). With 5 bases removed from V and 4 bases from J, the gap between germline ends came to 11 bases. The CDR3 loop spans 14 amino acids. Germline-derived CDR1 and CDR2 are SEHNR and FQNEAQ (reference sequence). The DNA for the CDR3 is TGTGCCAGCAGCCCAATGGGGGCCACCGGGGAGCTGTTTTTT. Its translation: CASSPMGATGELFF. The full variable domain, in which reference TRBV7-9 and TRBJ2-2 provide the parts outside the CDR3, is DTGVSQNPRHKITKRGQNVTFRCDPISEHNRLYWYRQTLGQGPEFLTYFQNEAQLEKSRLLSDRFSAERPKGSFSTLEIQRTEQGDSAMYLCASSPMGATGELFFGEGSRLTVL.

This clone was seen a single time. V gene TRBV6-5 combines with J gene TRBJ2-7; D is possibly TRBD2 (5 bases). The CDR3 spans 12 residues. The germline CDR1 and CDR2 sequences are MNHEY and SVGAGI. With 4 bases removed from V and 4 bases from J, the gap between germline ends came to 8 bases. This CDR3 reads CASSSPGYEQYF. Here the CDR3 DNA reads TGTGCCAGCAGTTCGCCGGGGTACGAGCAGTACTTC.

The CDR3 coding sequence is TGTGCCAGCAGGGGACCCCACGGGGGAATCACAGATACGCAGTATTTT. Its protein product is CASRGPHGGITDTQYF. This chain links TRBV2 with TRBJ2-3; possibly TRBD2 for D (6 bases). Germline V gives CDR1 SNHLY, CDR2 FYNNEI. The CDR3 runs 16 residues. V was trimmed by 6 bases and J by 2 bases, leaving 18 bases between them.

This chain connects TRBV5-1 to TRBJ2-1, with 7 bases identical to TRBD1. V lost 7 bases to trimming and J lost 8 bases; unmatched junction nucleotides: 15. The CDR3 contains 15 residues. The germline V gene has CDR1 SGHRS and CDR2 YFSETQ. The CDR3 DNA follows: TGCGCCAGCTTCCTGGGCCGGGACAGAGGGTATGAGCAGTTCTTC. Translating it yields CASFLGRDRGYEQFF.

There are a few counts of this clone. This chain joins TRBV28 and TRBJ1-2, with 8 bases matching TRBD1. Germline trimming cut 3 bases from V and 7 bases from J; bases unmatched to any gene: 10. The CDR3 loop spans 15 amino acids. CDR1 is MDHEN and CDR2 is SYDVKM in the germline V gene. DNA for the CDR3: TGTGCCAGCAGTTTGTTCGGCAGGGGGCTTAGTGGCTACACCTTC. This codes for CASSLFGRGLSGYTF.

The DNA for the CDR3 is TGCAGCGTTGCACTACGGGACAGCCCCACATTTGGGCTGTTTTTT. Its protein product is CSVALRDSPTFGLFF. The chain carries TRBV29-1 and TRBJ1-4; 7 nucleotides align to TRBD1. Germline trimming cut 4 bases from V and 14 bases from J; bases unmatched to any gene: 19. Germline-derived CDR1 and CDR2 are SQVTM and ANQGSEA. The CDR3 runs to 15 residues.

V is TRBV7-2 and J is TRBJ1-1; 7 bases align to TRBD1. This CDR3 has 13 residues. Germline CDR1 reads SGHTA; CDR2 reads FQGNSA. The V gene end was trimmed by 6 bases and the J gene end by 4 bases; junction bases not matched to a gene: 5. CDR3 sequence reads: CASRTGVGTEAFF. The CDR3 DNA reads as TGTGCCAGCAGAACAGGGGTGGGCACTGAAGCTTTCTTT.